This is a list of T cell receptor beta chains from one sample in a study of siplizumab effects on memory and regulatory T cells. Using immunoSEQ multiplex PCR, the repertoire was profiled, and TCRdb retains in-frame clones only, with some absent. The data hold some 14,000 clones, with approximately 45% observed a single time. The antigens for these receptors are not known. The sequencing sample was made of CFSE-low (dividing) CD4+ T cells sorted from an allogeneic mixed lymphocyte reaction. Source of these receptors: a human donor in good health; the cells came from an allogeneic mixed lymphocyte reaction. Some clones in this sample may be carry-over from other donors' samples. Each CDR3 is given with its conserved first and last residue. D genes are given only for firm matches. Clone size is not always given. Where it is, it says once, few, many or a class for expanded clones.

V	size	D	J	CDR3	DNA
TRBV7-9	few	TRBD1	TRBJ1-2	CASSLVGTGAQWGYTF	TGTGCCAGCAGCTTAGTCGGGACAGGGGCGCAATGGGGCTACACCTTC
TRBV2	few	TRBD1	TRBJ1-1	CASRGQGATEAFF	TGTGCCAGCAGAGGACAGGGGGCCACTGAAGCTTTCTTT
TRBV5-1	NA	TRBD1	TRBJ1-1	CASSLRGQDLNTEAFF	TGCGCCAGCAGCTTGAGGGGGCAAGACCTGAACACTGAAGCTTTCTTT
TRBV5-1	NA	TRBD1	TRBJ2-3	CASSFGDRPSTDTQYF	TGCGCCAGCAGCTTCGGGGACAGGCCTAGCACAGATACGCAGTATTTT
TRBV4-1	few	TRBD1	TRBJ1-1	CASSEHRGGTEAFF	TGCGCCAGCAGCGAACACAGGGGGGGCACTGAAGCTTTCTTT
TRBV5-4	few	TRBD1	TRBJ2-1	CASSRQTGDEQFF	TGTGCCAGCAGCCGACAAACAGGGGATGAGCAGTTCTTC
TRBV14	NA	NA	TRBJ2-1	CASSQYREQFF	TGTGCCAGCAGCCAGTATAGAGAGCAGTTCTTC
TRBV5-6	NA	TRBD1	TRBJ1-6	CASSLAGGNSPLHF	TGTGCCAGCAGCTTGGCAGGGGGCAATTCACCCCTCCACTTT
TRBV2	NA	NA	TRBJ2-5	CASRGGGQTQYF	TGTGCCAGCAGGGGAGGGGGGCAGACCCAGTACTTC
TRBV27	NA	NA	TRBJ2-3	CATKRAPPDTQYF	TGTGCCACTAAAAGGGCCCCCCCAGATACGCAGTATTTT
TRBV19	NA	NA	TRBJ2-1	CASSIVPGATLANEQFF	TGTGCCAGTAGTATAGTACCGGGAGCCACCTTGGCCAATGAGCAGTTCTTC
TRBV5-1	NA	NA	TRBJ2-5	CASSLQGFQETQYF	TGCGCCAGCAGCCTACAGGGCTTTCAAGAGACCCAGTACTTC
TRBV11-3	medium-sized	TRBD1	TRBJ1-1	CASSSGGNTEAFF	TGTGCCAGCAGCTCAGGGGGGAACACTGAAGCTTTCTTT
TRBV7-9	NA	TRBD2	TRBJ2-7	CASSLAGTSGRPYEQYF	TGTGCCAGCAGCTTAGCTGGGACTAGCGGGAGACCCTACGAGCAGTACTTC
TRBV2	once	TRBD1	TRBJ2-7	CASSEIGQGADEQYF	TGTGCCAGCAGTGAAATCGGGCAGGGGGCTGACGAGCAGTACTTC
TRBV5-1	medium-sized	TRBD1	TRBJ1-2	CASSRQGGYGYTF	TGCGCCAGCAGTCGTCAGGGGGGCTATGGCTACACCTTC
TRBV4-2	once	TRBD1	TRBJ1-5	CASSLGTGVGNQPQHF	TGTGCCAGCAGCTTGGGAACAGGGGTTGGCAATCAGCCCCAGCATTTT
TRBV5-1	NA	TRBD2	TRBJ2-2	CASSGAGAFTGELFF	TGCGCCAGCAGTGGAGCGGGAGCGTTCACCGGGGAGCTGTTTTTT
TRBV29-1	few	TRBD2	TRBJ2-1	CSVVGLGGTSGESKGEQFF	TGCAGCGTTGTTGGGTTAGGAGGGACTAGCGGGGAGAGTAAGGGTGAGCAGTTCTTC
TRBV28	NA	NA	TRBJ2-7	CASRGGAVAYEQYF	TGTGCCAGCAGGGGCGGGGCGGTCGCCTACGAGCAGTACTTC
TRBV18	NA	NA	TRBJ2-3	CASSQGSDTQYF	TGTGCCAGCTCCCAAGGGTCAGATACGCAGTATTTT
TRBV5-1	NA	TRBD2	TRBJ2-7	CASSLGGGSESYEQYF	TGCGCCAGCAGCTTGGGGGGCGGGAGCGAATCCTACGAGCAGTACTTC
TRBV6-5	NA	NA	TRBJ2-3	CASSYSSRGGVDTQYF	TGTGCCAGCAGTTACTCGTCCAGGGGCGGTGTAGATACGCAGTATTTT
TRBV19	few	NA	TRBJ2-1	CASSIIGGDEQFF	TGTGCCAGTAGTATAATCGGGGGAGATGAGCAGTTCTTC
TRBV20-1	medium-sized	NA	TRBJ1-2	CSARAFYGYTF	TGCAGTGCTAGAGCTTTCTATGGCTACACCTTC
TRBV5-1	NA	TRBD1	TRBJ2-7	CASSVRTGQVEQYF	TGCGCCAGCAGCGTCCGGACAGGGCAAGTCGAGCAGTACTTC
TRBV5-6	few	NA	TRBJ1-1	CASSLGQVNTEAFF	TGTGCCAGCAGCTTGGGACAGGTGAACACTGAAGCTTTCTTT
TRBV28	medium-sized	NA	TRBJ1-5	CASTPPGVRQPQHF	TGTGCCAGCACCCCCCCTGGGGTACGACAGCCCCAGCATTTT
TRBV5-4	NA	TRBD2	TRBJ2-7	CASSAKSGTPYEQYF	TGTGCCAGCAGCGCTAAAAGCGGGACCCCCTACGAGCAGTACTTC
TRBV5-5	few	NA	TRBJ2-7	CASSLRFSSYEQYF	TGTGCCAGCAGCTTGCGCTTCAGCTCCTACGAGCAGTACTTC
TRBV5-1	once	TRBD2	TRBJ2-3	CASSLGLAGGIDTQYF	TGCGCCAGCAGCCTCGGACTAGCGGGAGGGATAGATACGCAGTATTTT
TRBV6-1	NA	NA	TRBJ1-3	CASSEEWAVAGNTIYF	TGTGCCAGCAGTGAAGAATGGGCAGTAGCTGGAAACACCATATATTTT
TRBV2	NA	NA	TRBJ1-2	CASSIGPFNYGYTF	TGTGCCAGCTCGATTGGCCCTTTTAACTATGGCTACACCTTC
TRBV19	NA	NA	TRBJ2-7	CASSTQVRSSYEQYF	TGTGCCAGTAGTACCCAAGTACGGAGCTCCTACGAGCAGTACTTC
TRBV30	NA	NA	TRBJ1-2	CAWSNLNYGYTF	TGTGCCTGGAGTAATCTTAACTATGGCTACACCTTT
TRBV15	NA	NA	TRBJ2-2	CATSRDRLGITSGELFF	TGTGCCACCAGCAGAGATAGGCTAGGTATAACCTCCGGGGAGCTGTTTTTT
TRBV7-2	NA	NA	TRBJ1-1	CASSLGGGYRAFF	TGTGCCAGCAGCTTAGGGGGGGGATATCGAGCTTTCTTT
TRBV18	few	TRBD1	TRBJ2-7	CASSPGQGNEQYF	TGTGCCAGCTCACCGGGACAGGGTAACGAGCAGTACTTC
TRBV5-6	NA	NA	TRBJ1-5	CASSLAGERYGNQPQHF	TGTGCCAGCAGCTTGGCGGGGGAGAGGTATGGCAATCAGCCCCAGCATTTT
TRBV6-1	few	NA	TRBJ1-1	CASRQEGVLNTEAFF	TGTGCCAGTCGACAGGAAGGGGTTTTGAACACTGAAGCTTTCTTT
TRBV5-1	NA	NA	TRBJ2-3	CASSLDGDRTDTQYF	TGCGCCAGCAGCTTGGATGGGGACCGCACAGATACGCAGTATTTT
TRBV2	NA	TRBD2	TRBJ2-1	CASSGLAGGNLYNEQFF	TGTGCCAGCAGCGGACTAGCGGGAGGGAACCTCTACAATGAGCAGTTCTTC